One sample yielded the 26 T cell receptor beta chains listed below, sequenced in a study of metastatic and nonmetastatic thyroid tumors. Via MiXCR, TCRdb re-called the PCR reads. The data hold some 55,000 clones, with roughly 30% observed a single time. The entire patient cohort was treatment-naive prior to thyroid surgery. The sequenced material came from blood. These receptors were taken from a female donor with papillary thyroid cancer or a benign thyroid nodule (not recorded which). Some clones in this sample may be carry-over from other donors' samples.

Within the sample, this clone is medium-sized (0.01 to 0.1%). V and J are TRBV19 and TRBJ1-2; 10 bases align to TRBD1. The CDR3 totals 13 residues. Trimming cost V 5 bases and J 6 bases; bases outside gene matches: 3. Per the germline V gene, CDR1 is LNHDA and CDR2 is SQIVND (reference sequence). The DNA for the CDR3 is TGTGCCAGTAGTGAGGGACAGGGGAATGGCTACACCTTC. It codes for CASSEGQGNGYTF.

V gene TRBV10-3 combines with J gene TRBJ2-1, with a possible D match to TRBD2 (5 bases). CDR1 is ENHRY and CDR2 is SYGVKD in the germline V gene. V lost 10 bases and J lost 2, with 24 bases in between. This CDR3 has 17 amino acids. This CDR3 is CATNTKLAGQTYNEQFF. The CDR3 DNA follows: TGTGCCACAAATACCAAACTGGCGGGCCAGACCTACAATGAGCAGTTCTTC.

This clone has just one count. The genes are TRBV5-1 and TRBJ2-1; D gene unclear. This CDR3 spans 14 amino acids. Deletions cut 6 bases from V and 4 bases from J, with 14 bases between. The V gene's germline CDR1 is SGHRS and CDR2 YFSETQ. The CDR3 loop reads CASNAEFFYNEQFF. The CDR3 nucleotides are TGCGCCAGCAACGCGGAGTTCTTTTACAATGAGCAGTTCTTC.

The chain uses TRBV6-4 and TRBJ1-5, with D uncertain. V lost 7 bases, J lost 2 bases, and 3 bases lay in between. The CDR3 sequence is 11 residues long. In germline, CDR1 is MRHNA, CDR2 SNTAGT. The CDR3 is CASIGNQPQHF. In DNA form, the CDR3 reads TGTGCCAGCATAGGCAATCAGCCCCAGCATTTT.

This chain uses TRBV11-3 with TRBJ2-2; weak D call: TRBD1 (5 bases). This CDR3 region has 14 residues. Per germline, CDR1 SGHNT and CDR2 YENEEA. Trimming removed 5 bases from V and 4 bases from J, with 11 bases in between. DNA of the CDR3: TGTGCCAGCAGCAAGTCGGACACCACCGGGGAGCTGTTTTTT. It yields the protein CASSKSDTTGELFF.

In its sample, this clone is medium-sized. Because the CDR3's place on the DNA is in doubt, the DNA is left out and the CDR3 is given as listed by TCRdb. This chain joins TRBV28 and TRBJ2-3; the table's D call, TRBD1, has no DNA check behind it. The CDR3 adds up to 18 amino acids, both ends counted. The germline CDR1 and CDR2 sequences are MDHEN and SYDVKM. The chain's CDR3 is CASSTSTGFGSVGDTQYF.

The chain carries TRBV28 and TRBJ1-2; D is uncertain. The CDR3 is 12 amino acids. Between the trimmed V and J ends, which lost 8 bases and 4 bases, there was a span of 11 bases. Germline lookup yields CDR1 MDHEN and CDR2 SYDVKM. The CDR3 region is CASYEVSYGYTF. The CDR3 DNA follows: TGTGCCAGCTATGAGGTCTCCTATGGCTACACCTTC.

The chain links TRBV5-5 to TRBJ1-1; D unresolved. Per germline, CDR1 SGHKS and CDR2 YYEKEE (reference sequence). The V end lost 1 base, the J end lost 0 bases, and 7 bases lay between the germline ends. There are 14 residues in the CDR3. This chain's CDR3 is CASSLQRMNTEAFF. The CDR3 nucleotides read TGTGCCAGCAGCTTGCAGAGGATGAACACTGAAGCTTTCTTT.

This clone was observed a few times. The genes are TRBV6-1 and TRBJ1-6, with D possibly matching TRBD1 (5 bases). The germline V gene encodes CDR1 MNHNS and CDR2 SASEGT. The V end was cut by 6 bases, the J end by 6 bases, with 12 bases between. The CDR3 consists of 14 residues. The CDR3 region is CASRKGTINSPLHF. The CDR3 DNA is TGTGCCAGCAGAAAAGGGACTATTAATTCACCCCTCCACTTT.

V and J are TRBV30 and TRBJ1-1; D call uncertain. V was trimmed by 3 bases and J by 1 base, leaving 6 bases between them. Germline V gene lookup returns CDR1 GTSNPN and CDR2 SVGIG (reference sequence). CDR3 length: 12 amino acids. CDR3 sequence (DNA): TGTGCCTGGAGGAGGGAGAACACTGAAGCTTTCTTT. Encoded protein: CAWRRENTEAFF. Based on the CDR3 plus reference TRBV30 and TRBJ1-1, the full variable domain is SQTIHQWPATLVQPVGSPLSLECTVEGTSNPNLYWYRQAAGRGLQLLFYSVGIGQISSEVPQNLSASRPQDRQFILSSKKLLLSDSGFYLCAWRRENTEAFFGQGTRLTVV.

V and J are TRBV6-1 and TRBJ1-3; D gene unclear. This CDR3 has 14 amino acids. The germline V and J ends were trimmed by 6 bases and 1 base, with 10 bases remaining between them. Germline V lookup: CDR1 MNHNS, CDR2 SASEGT. The CDR3 coding sequence is TGTGCCAGCAGGGATTTCGGGTCTGGAAACACCATATATTTT. This codes for CASRDFGSGNTIYF.

The V gene is TRBV5-4, the J gene TRBJ2-6, with D possibly being TRBD2 (5 bases). The CDR3 is made up of 16 amino acids. V was trimmed by 4 bases and J by 2 bases, leaving 13 bases between them. Germline V gene sequence: CDR1 SGHNT, CDR2 YYREEE (reference sequence). CDR3 sequence: CASSPQAGAGANVLTF. CDR3 in DNA: TGTGCCAGCAGCCCTCAGGCGGGCGCTGGGGCCAACGTCCTGACTTTC.

This clone was seen many times. The chain uses TRBV20-1 and TRBJ1-5, with 10 bases aligning to TRBD1. Germline trimming cut 6 bases from V and 2 bases from J; bases unmatched to any gene: 7. The CDR3 is 15 residues long. Germline loops: CDR1 DFQATT, CDR2 SNEGSKA (reference sequence). The CDR3 protein is CSAISGTGGNQPQHF. The CDR3 DNA follows: TGCAGTGCAATTTCCGGGACAGGGGGCAATCAGCCCCAGCATTTT.

This clone was seen more than once but under ten times. The chain has TRBV24-1 and TRBJ2-3, with TRBD1 matching over 8 bases. This CDR3 is built from 14 residues. Germline CDR1 is KGHDR and CDR2 is SFDVKD. The V segment lost 3 bases and the J segment 9 bases; nucleotides outside the gene matches: 7. The CDR3 nucleotides read TGTGCCACCAGTGATAACAGGGGGGCTAGAACGCAGTATTTT. Protein sequence: CATSDNRGARTQYF.

The J gene is TRBJ1-2, the V gene TRBV11-2, with 7 bases lining up with TRBD1. The CDR3 is 13 residues long. Trimming took 1 base from V and 10 from J; bases not matched to a gene: 6. CDR1 SGHAT and CDR2 FQNNGV come from the germline V gene. This CDR3 is CASSLAGQTSYTF. The CDR3 region has the DNA TGTGCCAGCAGCTTAGCGGGACAGACCTCCTACACCTTC.

This clone has ten or more counts. The chain employs TRBV18 and TRBJ2-1; 9 bases are a match to TRBD2. Per germline, CDR1 KGHSH and CDR2 LQKENI. V lost 3 bases and J lost 7; bases outside the gene matches: 7. The CDR3 length is 15 residues. The CDR3 here is CASSPLAGTNNEQFF. CDR3 nucleotide sequence: TGTGCCAGCTCACCCCTAGCGGGGACTAATAATGAGCAGTTCTTC.

In this sample, this clone turned up a few times. V usage is TRBV9 and J usage is TRBJ1-2; D gene uncertain. V was shortened by 3 bases and J by 8 bases, with 8 bases between the two germline ends. Germline-derived CDR1 and CDR2 are SGDLS and YYNGEE. There are 11 residues in the CDR3. CDR3 protein: CASSDPKGYTF. CDR3 nucleotide sequence: TGTGCCAGCAGCGACCCTAAAGGCTACACCTTC.

In its sample, this clone was seen many times. Within the sample, other DNA sequences also encode this same CDR3. In nucleotides, the CDR3 is TGTGCCTGGAGTGTGGGCGGTATCTCCTACGAGCAGTACTTC. Protein product: CAWSVGGISYEQYF. This chain joins TRBV30 and TRBJ2-7; D gene unclear. The CDR3 extends over 14 amino acids. Germline V CDR1 and CDR2: GTSNPN, SVGIG (reference sequence). With 0 bases removed from V and 0 bases from J, the gap between germline ends came to 9 bases.

The chain joins TRBV27 to TRBJ1-3; D might be TRBD1 (5 bases). The V and J ends lost 3 bases and 2 bases respectively, with 11 bases between them. The CDR3 loop spans 15 amino acids. The germline gives CDR1 MNHEY, CDR2 SMNVEV (reference sequence). The CDR3 DNA sequence: TGTGCCAGCAGTTTCGGCAGGGACGCTGGAAACACCATATATTTT. Translation: CASSFGRDAGNTIYF.

The V gene is TRBV5-1, the J gene TRBJ1-6; TRBD1 might be the D (5 bases). Germline CDR1 and CDR2: SGHRS and YFSETQ. The length of the CDR3 is 13 residues. Trimming left V 3 bases short and J 6 bases short, with 7 bases between. The CDR3 region is CASSWGFNSPLHF. In DNA, the CDR3 is TGCGCCAGCAGCTGGGGGTTTAATTCACCCCTCCACTTT.

This clone was counted a few times. This sequence joins TRBV10-2 and TRBJ1-6; D unresolved. CDR1 is WSHSY and CDR2 is SAAADI in the germline V gene. CDR3 length: 13 amino acids. Trimming stripped 4 bases from V and 9 bases from J, with 10 bases between. This CDR3 reads CASSVEIGSPLHF. CDR3 sequence (DNA): TGCGCCAGCAGTGTAGAAATAGGTTCACCCCTCCACTTT.

This chain joins TRBV2 and TRBJ2-5; TRBD1 is a possible D gene (5 bases). Per the germline V gene, CDR1 is SNHLY and CDR2 is FYNNEI. The CDR3 extends over 13 amino acids. Trimming shortened V by 6 bases and J by 1 base, and 9 bases separated the two germline ends. The CDR3 is CASRRQPQETQYF. The CDR3 DNA reads TGTGCCAGCAGGAGACAGCCCCAAGAGACCCAGTACTTC.

Only a few counts were recorded for this clone. Likely a read error: the CDR3 ends without its conserved phenylalanine or tryptophan. It is unclear where the CDR3 begins or ends on the DNA, so no DNA is shown, and the CDR3 is as TCRdb lists it. The chain combines TRBV12-3 or TRBV12-4 with TRBJ1-2. The CDR3 has 12 residues if both end residues are counted. CDR3 region: CASGRAPSLDTI.

V is TRBV11-2 and J is TRBJ1-2, with TRBD1 matching 9 bases. V shed 0 bases and J 6 bases; nucleotides not matched to a gene: 5. The CDR3 is 15 amino acids. Germline V gives CDR1 SGHAT, CDR2 FQNNGV. The CDR3 is CASSLDPGTGHGYTF. The CDR3 nucleotides read TGTGCCAGCAGCTTAGACCCCGGGACAGGGCATGGCTACACCTTC.

This clone was seen a handful of times. The V and J genes are TRBV28 and TRBJ2-1; unclear D gene. Germline V gene lookup returns CDR1 MDHEN and CDR2 SYDVKM. V shed 6 bases and J shed 10 bases, with 7 bases lying between them. CDR3 length equals 10 residues. The CDR3 reads CASRGIEQFF. The CDR3, as DNA: TGTGCCAGCAGAGGAATAGAGCAGTTCTTC. The full variable domain, with the rest looked up from reference TRBV28 and TRBJ2-1, is DVKVTQSSRYLVKRTGEKVFLECVQDMDHENMFWYRQDPGLGLRLIYFSYDVKMKEKGDIPEGYSVSREKKERFSLILESASTNQTSMYLCASRGIEQFFGPGTRLTVL.

The chain is built from TRBV20-1 and TRBJ1-5; weak D call: TRBD1 (5 bases). Germline CDR1 reads DFQATT; CDR2 reads SNEGSKA (reference sequence). The CDR3 consists of 15 residues. The ends were cut back, 6 bases at V and 3 bases at J, with 18 bases in the middle. CDR3 sequence: CSAPHWTGDNQPQHF. Written as DNA, the CDR3 is TGCAGTGCCCCTCACTGGACGGGGGACAATCAGCCCCAGCATTTT.